These T cell receptor beta chains were read from a single sample in a study of neurological immune-mediated disorders. MiXCR was run by TCRdb on the 5' RACE reads, yielding one entry per CDR3 protein. The sample holds roughly 61,000 distinct CDR3 sequences, around 10% seen once. Sequencing input: PBMCs. These receptors all stem from a male donor with HTLV-1-associated myelopathy (HAM/TSP). CDR3s leave out the opening cysteine and the closing phenylalanine or tryptophan.

TRBJ2-4	TRBV6-2/TRBV6-3	ASSARGLTAKNIQY
TRBJ1-2	TRBV7-2	ASSLAQDGYSGYT
TRBJ1-1	TRBV20-1	SAMVQGQRMLGLGAF
TRBJ1-6	TRBV14	ASKRQAYNSPLH
TRBJ2-5	TRBV7-2	ASSRGGTGNYWETQY
TRBJ2-1	TRBV11-1	ASSYSSYNEQF
TRBJ2-1	TRBV10-3	AISAIPIAGGPRADQF
TRBJ2-7	TRBV7-2	ASSLSSSYEQY
TRBJ2-1	TRBV5-6	ASTPGGSSYNEQF
TRBJ2-1	TRBV5-5	ASSLFGGDNEQF
TRBJ2-3	TRBV5-1	ASSAGLAGGPGTDTQY
TRBJ1-1	TRBV21-1	ASSKGVYGRRKYRHTEAF
TRBJ2-3	TRBV15	ATSRVLMGGPDTQY
TRBJ2-6	TRBV5-1	ASSLGGTGANVLT
TRBJ1-1	TRBV15	ATSQGLNTEAF
TRBJ1-1	TRBV9	ASSQDPQNTEAF
TRBJ2-2	TRBV29-1	SVDFGYTGELF
TRBJ2-1	TRBV5-1	ASSLTIGPQGNNEQF
TRBJ1-6	TRBV10-3	AISDVGDPSSYNSPLH
TRBJ2-7	TRBV11-3	ASSPIGTNYEQY
TRBJ2-1	TRBV12-3/TRBV12-4	ASSFRSARRYNEQF
TRBJ2-5	TRBV20-1	SAPGGTGRAWETQY
TRBJ1-2	TRBV5-1	ASNSGGAKGGYT
TRBJ2-3	TRBV4-1	ASSQEFQDTQY
TRBJ2-7	TRBV12-3/TRBV12-4	ASRSSGGEQY
TRBJ1-5	TRBV7-8	ASSLARKGNQPQH
TRBJ2-1	TRBV2	ASSLTGGRDNEQF
TRBJ2-6	TRBV7-9	ASSETTTGLSGANVLT
TRBJ2-6	TRBV4-3	ASSQERASGDSGANVLT
TRBJ1-5	TRBV10-3	ATARQVSGQPQH
TRBJ2-1	TRBV24-1	ATSGGDLSYNEQF
TRBJ2-7	TRBV7-8	ASTLGAAETYEQY
TRBJ2-1	TRBV7-2	ASSLVVVLAGAMNEQF
TRBJ2-7	TRBV5-1	ASSSREAYEQY
TRBJ2-5	TRBV6-5	ASRPAGGAETQY
TRBJ2-7	TRBV28	TMTGPRE
TRBJ2-7	TRBV3-1	ASSQEPGMWH
TRBJ1-1	TRBV5-5	ASSPNVGKGTEAF
TRBJ2-1	TRBV12-3/TRBV12-4	ASTNSGAGGPLYNEQF
TRBJ2-1	TRBV6-1	ASSGRQGSSYNEQF
TRBJ2-5	TRBV20-1	SASGDLQETQY
TRBJ1-6	TRBV7-2	ASSLRRANNSPLH
TRBJ1-1	TRBV29-1	SARRSGTEAF
TRBJ2-3	TRBV20-1	SASSGGTDTQY
TRBJ1-5	TRBV28	ASSPPGSNQPQH
TRBJ2-5	TRBV27	ASRLDYSPQETQY
TRBJ2-7	TRBV6-1	ASSWTGYEQY
TRBJ2-1	TRBV7-9	ASELGLAVVNEQF
TRBJ2-1	TRBV15	ATSLRGGNEQF
TRBJ2-1	TRBV5-1	ASVPGPGQAFNEQF